Below are 5 T cell receptor beta chains sequenced from a single sample in a study of blood T cells in healthy people across ages. Through a sample-barcoded 5' primer and a J-beta primer mix, a second PCR was run for about 7 to 12 cycles. TCRdb reprocessed the 5' RACE reads via MiXCR and lists one record per CDR3 protein. The table records about 1,000,000 distinct CDR3 sequences, 40% to 55% of them present only once. Specimen: blood. The origin of the receptors is a woman in her sixties or seventies in good health.

This clonotype came up a few times. The rearrangement uses TRBV20-1 and TRBJ1-2; D is ambiguous. This CDR3 comprises 13 residues. Deletions cut 0 bases from V and 8 bases from J, with 13 bases between. The germline gives CDR1 DFQATT, CDR2 SNEGSKA (reference sequence). The CDR3 spells CSARDQPSLGYTF. The CDR3 DNA reads as TGCAGTGCTAGAGATCAGCCTAGCTTGGGCTACACCTTC.

The chain couples TRBV9 to TRBJ2-7, with D possibly called TRBD1 or TRBD2 (5 bases each). Per germline, CDR1 SGDLS and CDR2 YYNGEE. The V end was cut by 3 bases, the J end by 0 bases, with 10 bases between. The length of the CDR3 is 14 residues. CDR3 bases: TGTGCCAGCAGCGCAGGGACCTGCTCCTACGAGCAGTACTTC. It translates to CASSAGTCSYEQYF. Using reference TRBV9 and TRBJ2-7 for the parts outside the CDR3, the full variable domain is DSGVTQTPKHLITATGQRVTLRCSPRSGDLSVYWYQQSLDQGLQFLIQYYNGEERAKGNILERFSAQQFPDLHSELNLSSLELGDSALYFCASSAGTCSYEQYFGPGTRLTVT.

CDR3 sequence: CASSVEGGGNEKLFF. The CDR3 region has the DNA TGTGCCAGCAGCGTAGAGGGAGGGGGTAATGAAAAACTGTTTTTT. The genes are TRBV9 and TRBJ1-4, with a possible D match to TRBD1 (6 bases). Germline lookup yields CDR1 SGDLS and CDR2 YYNGEE. V lost 0 bases and J lost 4, with 10 bases in between. The CDR3 totals 15 residues.

There are a few counts of this clonotype. The CDR3 spells CASSWTSGKDEQFF. The CDR3 DNA reads as TGCGCCAGCAGCTGGACTAGCGGGAAGGATGAGCAGTTCTTC. This chain joins TRBV5-1 and TRBJ2-1, with TRBD2 identical over 12 bases. Trimming took 3 bases from V and 8 from J; bases not matched to a gene: 3. The CDR3 covers 14 residues. CDR1 is SGHRS, CDR2 YFSETQ, per germline.

There are a few counts of this clonotype. The gene calls are TRBV11-2 and TRBJ1-2; the D gene is possibly TRBD1 (6 bases). CDR3 length equals 18 residues. The V gene's germline CDR1 is SGHAT and CDR2 FQNNGV. Trimming cost V 6 bases and J 4 bases, with 27 bases left between them. In DNA, the CDR3 is TGTGCCAGCAGACCTAACTTCGTGACAGGAGGGAACGTCTATGGCTACACCTTC. It codes for CASRPNFVTGGNVYGYTF.